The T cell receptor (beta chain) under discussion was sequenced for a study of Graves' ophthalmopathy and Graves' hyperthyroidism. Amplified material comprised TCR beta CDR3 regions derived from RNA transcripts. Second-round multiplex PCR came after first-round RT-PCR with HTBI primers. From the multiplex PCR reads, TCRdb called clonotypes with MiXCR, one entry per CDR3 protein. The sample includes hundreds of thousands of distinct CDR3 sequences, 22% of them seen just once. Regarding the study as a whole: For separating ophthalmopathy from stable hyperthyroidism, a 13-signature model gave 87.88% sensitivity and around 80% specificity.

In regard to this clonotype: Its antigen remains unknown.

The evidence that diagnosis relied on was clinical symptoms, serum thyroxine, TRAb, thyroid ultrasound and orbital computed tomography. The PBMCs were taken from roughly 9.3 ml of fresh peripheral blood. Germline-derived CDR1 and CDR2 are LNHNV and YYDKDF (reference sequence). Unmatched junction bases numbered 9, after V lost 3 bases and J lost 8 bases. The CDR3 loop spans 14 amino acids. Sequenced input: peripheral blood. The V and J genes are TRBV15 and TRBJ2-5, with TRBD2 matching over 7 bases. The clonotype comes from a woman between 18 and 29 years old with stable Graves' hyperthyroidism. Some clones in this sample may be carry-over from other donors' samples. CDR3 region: CATSSFAGVRTQYF. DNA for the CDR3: TGTGCCACCAGCAGTTTCGCGGGGGTGAGAACCCAGTACTTC.